Shown below are 29 T cell receptor beta chains from a single sample sequenced in a study of regulatory dendritic cells for organ transplantation. Which antigens these TCRs recognize remains unknown. Allogeneic regulatory or mature dendritic cells were co-cultured for less than six days with CFSE-labeled sorted T cells at 1:10. Clones were sequenced by immunoSEQ multiplex PCR, and TCRdb holds only the in-frame ones, with some missing. In the table there are fewer than 6,000 clones, roughly 74% of which are singletons. Sequencing was performed on memory CD8+ T cells from blood cultured with regulatory dendritic cells. Subset defined: CD45RO+ memory T cells. The receptors here all came from a human donor in good health.

This clone was counted once. This rearrangement joins TRBV4-3 to TRBJ2-2; D is uncertain. The germline CDR1 and CDR2 sequences are LGHNA and YSLEER. CDR3 length equals 15 residues. V lost 0 bases, J lost 5 bases, and 10 bases lay in between. This chain's CDR3 is CASSQERLGTGELFF. The CDR3 DNA follows: TGCGCCAGCAGCCAAGAAAGGTTGGGGACCGGGGAGCTGTTTTTT.

The J gene is TRBJ1-2, the V gene TRBV7-2; D not certain. Trimming took off 5 bases at V and 8 bases at J, with 12 bases between the two ends. The germline V gene has CDR1 SGHTA and CDR2 FQGNSA. This CDR3 region has 12 residues. The CDR3 protein is CASSERSGGYTF. As DNA, the CDR3 is TGTGCCAGCAGCGAGCGATCGGGCGGCTACACCTTC.

In its sample, this clone was seen once. This chain links TRBV7-6 with TRBJ1-1; no clear D gene. V dropped 2 bases and J dropped 2 bases, with 9 bases sitting between them. CDR3 length: 14 residues. From germline, CDR1 is SGHVS and CDR2 FNYEAQ. The CDR3 DNA sequence: TGTGCCAGCAGCTTAATCGGCACAAACACTGAAGCTTTCTTT. The encoded protein is CASSLIGTNTEAFF.

The V call is TRBV7-8, the J call TRBJ2-5; 8 bases match TRBD1. Germline V gene data show CDR1 as SGHVS and CDR2 as FQNEAQ. The ends lost 5 bases at V and 4 bases at J; junction bases unmatched: 9. This CDR3 has 15 residues. Written as DNA, the CDR3 is TGTGCCAGCAGCGACGGGCAGGGGGCCCGAGAGACCCAGTACTTC. Translation gives CASSDGQGARETQYF.

The V gene is TRBV4-2, the J gene TRBJ1-2, with D perhaps matching TRBD1 (5 bases). V was clipped by 4 bases and J by 3 bases, with 33 bases between them. CDR1 is LGHNA, CDR2 YNFKEQ, per germline. CDR3 length equals 21 residues. In DNA, the CDR3 is TGTGCCAGCAGCCGACCCCTCTCCGACATCTCGGACAAAGGGCCGGACTATGGCTACACCTTC. It encodes CASSRPLSDISDKGPDYGYTF.

This rearrangement joins TRBV29-1 to TRBJ1-1; D call uncertain. The CDR3 totals 14 residues. V lost 1 base, J lost 4 bases, and 13 bases lay in between. Per the germline V gene, CDR1 is SQVTM and CDR2 is ANQGSEA. CDR3 sequence: CSVEVNGESTEAFF. CDR3 DNA: TGCAGCGTTGAAGTAAACGGGGAGAGCACTGAAGCTTTCTTT.

The chain carries TRBV4-3 and TRBJ1-5; no clear D gene. V dropped 0 bases and J dropped 2 bases, with 14 bases sitting between them. The CDR3 has 17 residues. In germline, CDR1 is LGHNA, CDR2 YSLEER. The CDR3 DNA reads TGCGCCAGCAGCCAAGATCTTGAGGCCCAGGGCAATCAGCCCCAGCATTTT. Translating it yields CASSQDLEAQGNQPQHF.

The J gene is TRBJ2-7, the V gene TRBV7-8, with D possibly called TRBD1 or TRBD2 (5 bases each). In germline, CDR1 is SGHVS, CDR2 FQNEAQ. The V and J ends lost 2 bases and 1 base respectively, with 12 bases between them. The CDR3 has 15 residues. Written as DNA, the CDR3 is TGTGCCAGCAGCTTATTCCAGGGACCATCCTACGAGCAGTACTTC. Amino acid sequence: CASSLFQGPSYEQYF.

This rearrangement joins TRBV27 to TRBJ1-1, with TRBD1 identical over 10 bases. There are 18 residues in the CDR3. Unmatched junction bases numbered 14, after V lost 2 bases and J lost 5 bases. Germline V gives CDR1 MNHEY, CDR2 SMNVEV (reference sequence). CDR3 coding DNA: TGTGCCAGCAGTTTACTTCGGACAGGGGGATGGAGCTTGACTGAAGCTTTCTTT. Encoded protein: CASSLLRTGGWSLTEAFF.

The rearrangement uses TRBV15 and TRBJ1-5; D not certain. CDR1 and CDR2 (germline): LNHNV, YYDKDF (reference sequence). The CDR3 has 13 residues. V shed 5 bases and J shed 3 bases, with 8 bases lying between them. The chain's CDR3 is CATSSWFNQPQHF. CDR3 nucleotides: TGTGCCACCAGCTCTTGGTTCAATCAGCCCCAGCATTTT.

This chain connects TRBV19 to TRBJ2-2, with 13 bases matching TRBD2. Trimming took 10 bases from V and 3 from J; bases not matched to a gene: 5. The CDR3 loop spans 15 amino acids. CDR1 and CDR2 from the germline V gene are LNHDA and SQIVND (reference sequence). The CDR3 DNA sequence: TGTGCCACCAAAGGACTAGCGGGAGACACCGGGGAGCTGTTTTTT. This sequence encodes CATKGLAGDTGELFF.

The gene calls are TRBV9 and TRBJ2-7, with D possibly TRBD1 on 6 matching bases. Trimming removed 3 bases from V and 1 base from J, with 14 bases in between. There are 15 residues in the CDR3. In germline, CDR1 is SGDLS, CDR2 YYNGEE. This chain's CDR3 is CASSAGTTPSYEQYF. CDR3 nucleotide sequence: TGTGCCAGCAGCGCCGGGACAACTCCATCCTACGAGCAGTACTTC. The variable domain in full, completed from reference TRBV9 and TRBJ2-7, reads DSGVTQTPKHLITATGQRVTLRCSPRSGDLSVYWYQQSLDQGLQFLIQYYNGEERAKGNILERFSAQQFPDLHSELNLSSLELGDSALYFCASSAGTTPSYEQYFGPGTRLTVT.

The rearrangement links TRBV11-2 to TRBJ1-1, with D perhaps TRBD1 (6 bases). Germline V gene data show CDR1 as SGHAT and CDR2 as FQNNGV. V dropped 5 bases and J dropped 11 bases, with 18 bases sitting between them. This CDR3 is built from 13 residues. The CDR3: CASSLMAGGGAFF. CDR3 bases: TGTGCCAGCAGCCTTATGGCTGGGGGCGGCGCTTTCTTT.

This clone has only a few counts. The chain uses TRBV2 and TRBJ2-7, with 7 bases that match TRBD2. This CDR3 is built from 14 residues. Germline V gene data show CDR1 as SNHLY and CDR2 as FYNNEI. Trimming removed 5 bases from V and 1 base from J; junction bases left unmatched: 5. CDR3 sequence reads: CASSPEGLSYEQYF. The DNA of the CDR3 is TGTGCCAGCAGTCCAGAGGGACTATCCTACGAGCAGTACTTC.

The chain is built from TRBV7-9 and TRBJ2-1, with D maybe TRBD2 (6 bases). Germline values: CDR1 SEHNR, CDR2 FQNEAQ (reference sequence). The germline V and J ends were trimmed by 5 bases and 6 bases, with 14 bases remaining between them. The CDR3 is made up of 14 amino acids. The CDR3 coding sequence is TGTGCCAGCAGCCTCTTGACTAGACCCAATGAGCAGTTCTTC. Protein product: CASSLLTRPNEQFF.

The rearrangement links TRBV7-6 to TRBJ2-5; 8 nucleotides match TRBD1. V was clipped by 2 bases and J by 4 bases; unmatched bases: 6. CDR1 is SGHVS and CDR2 is FNYEAQ in the germline V gene. The length of the CDR3 is 15 residues. CDR3 protein: CASSLLTGAGETQYF. DNA of the CDR3: TGTGCCAGCAGCTTATTGACAGGGGCGGGAGAGACCCAGTACTTC.

The chain recombines TRBV19 with TRBJ1-1; D uncertain. V was trimmed by 5 bases and J by 7 bases, leaving 11 bases between them. The CDR3 consists of 12 residues. CDR1 and CDR2 from the germline V gene are LNHDA and SQIVND (reference sequence). The CDR3 protein is CASSPSGDEAFF. The CDR3 nucleotides are TGTGCCAGTAGTCCGTCGGGAGATGAAGCTTTCTTT.

The V call is TRBV25-1, the J call TRBJ2-1; a weak D match, TRBD1 (6 bases). The CDR3 contains 13 residues. Trimming took 6 bases from V and 7 from J, leaving 13 bases between them. The germline V gene has CDR1 MGHDK and CDR2 SYGVNS. Here the CDR3 DNA reads TGTGCCAGCAGCAGGGGTGCGATGAATGAGCAGTTCTTC. Translating gives CASSRGAMNEQFF.

The chain has TRBV6-5 and TRBJ2-7; possible D gene TRBD1, 6 bases. V gave up 5 bases and J gave up 1 base, with 12 bases separating them. The CDR3 is 14 amino acids. Germline CDR1 is MNHEY and CDR2 is SVGAGI. CDR3 DNA: TGTGCCAGCAGTCTAACAGGGTCGTCCTACGAGCAGTACTTC. Its protein is CASSLTGSSYEQYF.

This chain links TRBV4-2 with TRBJ2-7; D may match TRBD1 or TRBD2 (6 bases each). Germline V lookup: CDR1 LGHNA, CDR2 YNFKEQ. V dropped 2 bases and J dropped 5 bases, with 16 bases sitting between them. This CDR3 spans 15 amino acids. CDR3 residues: CASSQRGEPTDEQYF. In DNA, the CDR3 is TGTGCCAGCAGCCAAAGGGGGGAACCCACCGACGAGCAGTACTTC.

The chain carries TRBV4-3 and TRBJ2-2; 9 positions agree with TRBD2. The V gene end was trimmed by 0 bases and the J gene end by 10 bases; junction bases not matched to a gene: 3. CDR1 is LGHNA, CDR2 YSLEER, per germline. CDR3 size: 14 residues. CDR3 residues: CASSQESGGMELFF. The DNA of the CDR3 is TGCGCCAGCAGCCAAGAAAGCGGGGGGATGGAGCTGTTTTTT.

The chain uses TRBV13 and TRBJ2-5, with 7 bases matching TRBD2. Germline CDR1 PRHDT, CDR2 FYEKMQ (reference sequence). J gave up 5 bases and V 1 base, and 7 bases lay outside the gene matches. The length of the CDR3 is 15 residues. The chain's CDR3 is CASSLAWGGAETQYF. The CDR3 DNA follows: TGTGCCAGCAGCTTAGCTTGGGGAGGGGCGGAGACCCAGTACTTC.

The J gene is TRBJ2-5, the V gene TRBV23-1; weak D call: TRBD2 (5 bases). The end of the DNA aligns better with TRBJ2-7, so the J call may be wrong. TRBV23-1 has ORF status, its function being uncertain. CDR3 length equals 17 residues. CDR3 region: CASSQSGSGKSSYEQYF. In nucleotides, the CDR3 is TGCGCCAGCAGTCAATCGGGATCGGGGAAAAGCTCCTACGAGCAGTACTTC.

J is TRBJ2-3 and V is TRBV7-2; D is possibly TRBD2 (6 bases). Trimming took off 5 bases at V and 1 base at J, with 16 bases between the two ends. Germline V gene lookup returns CDR1 SGHTA and CDR2 FQGNSA. CDR3 size: 16 residues. CDR3 amino acids: CASSQGIWGGTDTQYF. The CDR3 coding sequence is TGTGCCAGCAGCCAGGGAATTTGGGGGGGCACAGATACGCAGTATTTT.

This clone was observed a single time. The V call is TRBV5-4, the J call TRBJ2-7, with D unclear. V was clipped by 0 bases and J by 2 bases, with 9 bases between them. Germline CDR1 reads SGHNT; CDR2 reads YYREEE (reference sequence). The CDR3 has 14 amino acids. This CDR3 is CASSLGHLPYEQYF. The CDR3 DNA reads as TGTGCCAGCAGCTTGGGACATTTACCCTACGAGCAGTACTTC.

The chain links TRBV6-4 to TRBJ2-2, with 7 nucleotides matching TRBD2. This CDR3 has 13 amino acids. The V gene end was trimmed by 2 bases and the J gene end by 7 bases; junction bases not matched to a gene: 1. The germline CDR1 and CDR2 sequences are MRHNA and SNTAGT. In nucleotides, the CDR3 is TGTGCCAGCAGTGACCGGACTAGCGGGGAGCTGTTTTTT. Its translation is CASSDRTSGELFF.

The J gene is TRBJ2-7, the V gene TRBV11-1; D might be TRBD2 (6 bases). Germline V CDR1 and CDR2: SGHAT, FQDESV (reference sequence). The CDR3 is made up of 14 amino acids. V lost 3 bases and J 0 bases, leaving 9 bases between the germline ends. CDR3 in amino acids: CASSFPGDSYEQYF. CDR3 nucleotides: TGTGCCAGCAGCTTTCCGGGGGACTCCTACGAGCAGTACTTC.

CDR3 amino acids: CASSELAGGYNEQFF. Written as DNA, the CDR3 is TGTGCCAGCAGTGAATTAGCGGGAGGGTACAATGAGCAGTTCTTC. The chain employs TRBV6-1 and TRBJ2-1; TRBD2 aligns across 11 bases. V lost 2 bases, J lost 4 bases, and 1 base stayed unmatched. The germline gives CDR1 MNHNS, CDR2 SASEGT. The CDR3 length is 15 residues.

The genes are TRBV6-1 and TRBJ2-6; D not resolved. Deletions cut 3 bases from V and 0 bases from J, with 3 bases between. CDR3 size: 14 residues. The germline CDR1 and CDR2 sequences are MNHNS and SASEGT. The CDR3 sequence: CASSDNSGANVLTF. CDR3 DNA: TGTGCCAGCAGTGACAACTCTGGGGCCAACGTCCTGACTTTC.